This TCR beta chain was retrieved from a study of technical replicates of blood from several donors. Libraries were prepared by immunoSEQ multiplex PCR; TCRdb keeps only in-frame clonotypes and omits some of them. Here the sample spans about 73,000 clones, 85% to 95% being singletons. The CDR3 runs to 14 residues. Germline V gives CDR1 GTSNPN, CDR2 SVGIG (reference sequence). Of note for this clone: The germline gene is not matched at one end of the junction; a read error may be the cause.

Sequencing was carried out using PBMCs. The clonotype comes from a human donor in good health. Some clones in this sample may be carry-over from other donors' samples. This chain joins TRBV30 and TRBJ2-7, with D perhaps matching TRBD1 (5 bases). CDR3: CAWGVTASSYEQYF. In DNA, the CDR3 is TGTGCCTGGGGTGTGACAGCGAGCTCCTACGAGCAGTACTTC.